These T cell receptor beta chains were read from a single sample in a study of tumor-infiltrating lymphocytes in localized non-small cell lung cancer. The method was immunoSEQ multiplex PCR; TCRdb's version includes in-frame clones alone and lacks a portion of them. The sample shows 3,500 to 4,500 clones, roughly 65% of them seen only once. Input material: uninvolved lung tissue not adjacent to the tumor. The source is a human donor with non-small cell lung cancer. Each CDR3 is given with its conserved first and last residue. A D gene is named only where the DNA matches it firmly.

d_gene: TRBD1; v_gene: TRBV5-6; CDR3aa: CASSRGQASTNEKLFF
d_gene: -; v_gene: TRBV7-9; CDR3aa: CASSPDGSYNEQFF
d_gene: -; v_gene: TRBV5-1; CDR3aa: CASSWLWGAQETQYF
d_gene: TRBD1; v_gene: TRBV6-6; CDR3aa: CASSYGDRLVEQFF
d_gene: -; v_gene: TRBV4-1; CDR3aa: CASSQTGQPWGNQPQHF
d_gene: TRBD2; v_gene: TRBV7-2; CDR3aa: CASSLSSGGANTGELFF
d_gene: -; v_gene: TRBV4-1; CDR3aa: CASSQKEGTSTNEKLFF
d_gene: TRBD1; v_gene: TRBV4-1; CDR3aa: CASSTRDRGTGELFF
d_gene: -; v_gene: TRBV9; CDR3aa: CASSVRGTDRMNTGELFF
d_gene: TRBD2; v_gene: TRBV28; CDR3aa: CASSLGTSGEQFF
d_gene: -; v_gene: TRBV6-7; CDR3aa: CASSYPEACLGSNEKLFF
d_gene: TRBD1; v_gene: TRBV27; CDR3aa: CASSLWAWDSSYEQYF
d_gene: -; v_gene: TRBV7-9; CDR3aa: CASSPSTATNEKLFF
d_gene: -; v_gene: TRBV4-2; CDR3aa: CASRLSSSIDSYGYTF
d_gene: -; v_gene: TRBV29-1; CDR3aa: CSVEGVRWADTQYF
d_gene: TRBD1; v_gene: TRBV7-9; CDR3aa: CASSQHRGANTGELFF
d_gene: TRBD2; v_gene: TRBV29-1; CDR3aa: CSSLTSGYNEQFF
d_gene: -; v_gene: TRBV6-5; CDR3aa: CASSWTRGGNEQFF
d_gene: TRBD1; v_gene: TRBV11-2; CDR3aa: CASSFQGQGTEAFF
d_gene: -; v_gene: TRBV9; CDR3aa: CASSVAGGYNQPQHF
d_gene: -; v_gene: TRBV6-4; CDR3aa: CASSPEYTNYGYTF
d_gene: TRBD1; v_gene: TRBV28; CDR3aa: CASSLTATGGYEQYF
d_gene: -; v_gene: TRBV2; CDR3aa: CASGGAEAFF
d_gene: -; v_gene: TRBV5-6; CDR3aa: CASSAGGEGNQPQHF